Only a few counts were recorded for the clone carrying this TCR beta chain. The data stem from a study of T cells in Graves' hyperthyroidism and ophthalmopathy. In germline, CDR1 is LGHNT, CDR2 FRNRAP. Trimming removed 4 bases from V and 2 bases from J, with 7 bases in between. The CDR3 totals 13 residues. TCR beta CDR3 regions were amplified from RNA. Carried out on the TCR CDR3, a first-round RT-PCR used the HTBI primer set. Each CDR3 protein gets one entry after TCRdb re-called the multiplex PCR reads with MiXCR. The sample holds 450,000 to 500,000 distinct CDR3 sequences; less than 25% are singletons and the top ten take under 55%. For the diagnoses, clinical symptoms, serum thyroxine and TRAb, thyroid ultrasound and orbital computed tomography were used.

The TCR was taken from a woman between 65 and 79 years old with Graves' ophthalmopathy. The sample consisted of blood. The rearrangement joins TRBV12-5 to TRBJ2-3, with no clear D. CDR3 sequence: CASGSLLTDTQYF. The CDR3 coding sequence is TGTGCTAGTGGTTCGCTACTCACAGATACGCAGTATTTT.